Listed here are 29 T cell receptor beta chains from one sample, sequenced in a study of T-cell memory formation after mild COVID-19. TCRdb recomputed calls from the 5' RACE reads with MiXCR, one row per CDR3 protein. In the table there are roughly 600,000 distinct CDR3 sequences, more than 15% of which are singletons. The material sequenced was PBMCs or a T cell subset sorted from them (not recorded which). These TCRs come from an adult woman who had mild COVID-19 (a few samples of this study predate the infection). Cell type and time point are not known.

This clonotype was counted a few times. The rearrangement links TRBV9 to TRBJ2-2, with 7 bases aligning to TRBD1. The CDR3 is 16 residues long. Losses at the gene ends were 3 bases for V and 1 base for J; bases not matched to a gene: 6. Germline assignment: CDR1 SGDLS and CDR2 YYNGEE. The DNA of the CDR3 is TGTGCCAGCAGCGAAACAGGGGTTGGGAACACCGGGGAGCTGTTTTTT. This translates into CASSETGVGNTGELFF.

This clonotype appeared a few times. This chain connects TRBV19 to TRBJ1-5; no clear D gene. The germline V and J ends were trimmed by 5 bases and 0 bases, with 8 bases remaining between them. This CDR3 comprises 14 residues. CDR1 is LNHDA and CDR2 is SQIVND in the germline V gene (reference sequence). This CDR3 is CASSGAASNQPQHF. Written as DNA, the CDR3 is TGTGCCAGTAGTGGCGCCGCTAGCAATCAGCCCCAGCATTTT.

In this sample, this clonotype turned up a few times. This chain links TRBV7-9 with TRBJ2-5; a weak D match, TRBD1 (5 bases). This CDR3 is 18 amino acids long. The V end was cut by 2 bases, the J end by 0 bases, with 19 bases between. Germline V gives CDR1 SEHNR, CDR2 FQNEAQ (reference sequence). This CDR3 is CASSLLRMVETDQETQYF. CDR3 sequence (DNA): TGTGCCAGCAGCTTACTAAGGATGGTAGAGACAGACCAAGAGACCCAGTACTTC.

This clonotype was seen a single time. The DNA of the CDR3 is TGTGCCAGCAGTGACTCTACGGACAATGAGCAGTTCTTC. It codes for CASSDSTDNEQFF. This sequence joins TRBV6-4 and TRBJ2-1; D not certain. Germline CDR1 reads MRHNA; CDR2 reads SNTAGT. The length of the CDR3 is 13 residues. V was pared by 0 bases and J by 5 bases, with 5 bases between.

This clonotype has more than one count but fewer than ten. The J gene is TRBJ1-2, the V gene TRBV4-1; D is perhaps TRBD1 (6 bases). Trimming cost V 0 bases and J 3 bases, with 11 bases left between them. CDR3 length: 15 residues. Germline CDR1 and CDR2: MGHRA and YSYEKL. This chain's CDR3 is CASSQEGQNDYGYTF. The DNA for the CDR3 is TGCGCCAGCAGCCAAGAAGGACAGAATGACTATGGCTACACCTTC.

Many counts were recorded for this clonotype. At one end the junction does not follow the germline gene, possibly because of a read error. V is TRBV5-1 and J is TRBJ2-3, with D perhaps TRBD2 (6 bases). CDR1 SGHRS and CDR2 YFSETQ come from the germline V gene. This CDR3 spans 14 amino acids. CDR3 amino acids: CASSLGEGTDTQYF. The CDR3 coding sequence is TGTGCCAGCAGCTTAGGGGAGGGCACAGATACGCAGTATTTT.

This clonotype was seen more than once but under ten times. The CDR3 sequence is CSASGTGGNSPLHF. The CDR3 DNA sequence: TGCAGCGCTTCCGGGACAGGGGGAAATTCACCCCTCCACTTT. The rearrangement links TRBV29-1 to TRBJ1-6; 11 nucleotides match TRBD1. Germline V gives CDR1 SQVTM, CDR2 ANQGSEA. The J segment lost 7 bases and the V segment lost 7 bases, leaving 6 bases of the junction unmatched. The length of the CDR3 is 14 residues.

This chain uses TRBV6-5 with TRBJ1-5; D is ambiguous. V lost 2 bases and J 7 bases, leaving 6 bases between the germline ends. Germline values: CDR1 MNHEY, CDR2 SVGAGI. This CDR3 contains 12 residues. CDR3 in amino acids: CASSYPGQPQHF. CDR3 DNA: TGTGCCAGCAGTTACCCCGGCCAGCCCCAGCATTTT.

This clonotype showed up many times. The J gene is TRBJ2-7, the V gene TRBV5-1, with a possible D match to TRBD1 (6 bases). V dropped 2 bases and J dropped 2 bases, with 14 bases sitting between them. Germline V CDR1 and CDR2: SGHRS, YFSETQ. This CDR3 has 15 amino acids. CDR3 DNA sequence: TGCGCCAGCAGCTTCGTCTCGGGACAAACCTACGAGCAGTACTTC. Its protein is CASSFVSGQTYEQYF.

The chain has TRBV4-2 and TRBJ2-1, with D tentatively TRBD1 or TRBD2 (6 bases each). Per the germline V gene, CDR1 is LGHNA and CDR2 is YNFKEQ. The ends were cut back, 0 bases at V and 6 bases at J, with 12 bases in the middle. This CDR3 has 15 amino acids. The CDR3 region is CASSQDGGPGNEQFF. Written as DNA, the CDR3 is TGTGCCAGCAGCCAAGATGGGGGGCCGGGCAATGAGCAGTTCTTC.

Only a few counts were recorded for this clonotype. This sequence joins TRBV7-9 and TRBJ2-3; possibly TRBD1 or TRBD2 for D (5 bases each). CDR3 length: 14 residues. The V gene's germline CDR1 is SEHNR and CDR2 FQNEAQ (reference sequence). The V end was cut by 1 base, the J end by 3 bases, with 8 bases between. CDR3 bases: TGTGCCAGCAGCTTAGAGTGGGGGACAGATACGCAGTATTTT. Translated, it gives CASSLEWGTDTQYF.

The J gene is TRBJ2-7, the V gene TRBV7-9; D unresolved. V lost 5 bases, J lost 1 base, and 15 bases lay in between. The CDR3 has 15 amino acids. The V gene's germline CDR1 is SEHNR and CDR2 FQNEAQ (reference sequence). The CDR3 sequence: CASSHPRSGSYEQYF. In DNA form, the CDR3 reads TGTGCCAGCAGCCACCCCCGCTCCGGTTCCTACGAGCAGTACTTC.

This clonotype was seen only a few times. This chain joins TRBV7-2 and TRBJ1-1; D possibly corresponds to TRBD1 (5 bases). Germline loops: CDR1 SGHTA, CDR2 FQGNSA. V shed 2 bases and J shed 1 base, with 11 bases lying between them. This CDR3 has 15 amino acids. This CDR3 is CASSLWGEGNTEAFF. DNA for the CDR3: TGTGCCAGCAGCTTATGGGGGGAGGGGAACACTGAAGCTTTCTTT.

CDR3 sequence reads: CASSGGGSNQPQHF. CDR3 nucleotide sequence: TGTGCCAGCAGTGGAGGGGGGAGCAATCAGCCCCAGCATTTT. The rearrangement joins TRBV6-1 to TRBJ1-5; perhaps TRBD1 as D (6 bases). Germline loops: CDR1 MNHNS, CDR2 SASEGT. V was pared by 4 bases and J by 1 base, with 8 bases between. The CDR3 is 14 amino acids.

This clonotype was detected ten times or more. V and J are TRBV24-1 and TRBJ2-2; D gene ambiguous. Germline assignment: CDR1 KGHDR and CDR2 SFDVKD. The CDR3 consists of 13 residues. V was cut by 3 bases and J by 5 bases, with 6 bases left in between. CDR3 sequence: CATSDRSTGELFF. In DNA, the CDR3 is TGTGCCACCAGTGATAGATCTACCGGGGAGCTGTTTTTT.

V is TRBV4-1 and J is TRBJ2-5, with TRBD2 identical over 10 bases. The germline gives CDR1 MGHRA, CDR2 YSYEKL. The CDR3 contains 19 residues. V lost 0 bases to trimming and J lost 5 bases; unmatched junction nucleotides: 15. The CDR3 DNA follows: TGCGCCAGCAGCCAAGATTCTGCACTAGCGGGGTCCTTCGGGGAGACCCAGTACTTC. As protein: CASSQDSALAGSFGETQYF.

This clonotype showed up just a few times. The V and J genes are TRBV20-1 and TRBJ1-2, with no clear D. V was shortened by 1 base and J by 3 bases, with 12 bases between the two germline ends. The CDR3 has 14 amino acids. CDR1 DFQATT and CDR2 SNEGSKA come from the germline V gene (reference sequence). The CDR3 DNA is TGCAGTGCTAGAGCGTATAACAGTGACTATGGCTACACCTTC. It codes for CSARAYNSDYGYTF.

A few counts support this clonotype. CDR3 amino acids: CASSVGSAMNTEAFF. Written as DNA, the CDR3 is TGTGCCAGCAGCGTAGGGTCAGCTATGAACACTGAAGCTTTCTTT. The rearrangement joins TRBV9 to TRBJ1-1, with D uncertain. CDR3 length: 15 residues. CDR1 SGDLS and CDR2 YYNGEE come from the germline V gene. Deletions cut 0 bases from V and 0 bases from J, with 9 bases between.

The chain recombines TRBV25-1 with TRBJ1-3; 7 nucleotides align to TRBD1. Germline CDR1 is MGHDK and CDR2 is SYGVNS. The CDR3 extends over 17 amino acids. The V segment lost 2 bases and the J segment 0 bases; nucleotides outside the gene matches: 7. In nucleotides, the CDR3 is TGTGCCAGCAGTGAACTCACCGCAGGGGGCTCTGGAAACACCATATATTTT. Its translation is CASSELTAGGSGNTIYF.

The V gene is TRBV20-1, the J gene TRBJ2-1, with D perhaps assigned TRBD1 or TRBD2 (6 bases each). V lost 1 base to trimming and J lost 10 bases, with 17 bases between them. This CDR3 is built from 14 residues. Germline assignment: CDR1 DFQATT and CDR2 SNEGSKA (reference sequence). For the CDR3, the DNA is TGCAGTGCTAGAGCCGGGGGCCCCTCGTCCGAGCAGTTCTTC. It specifies CSARAGGPSSEQFF.

The sample holds a few counts of this clonotype. The CDR3 sequence: CASSLLGPYNSPLHF. CDR3 DNA: TGTGCCAGCAGCTTACTCGGACCCTATAATTCACCCCTCCACTTT. The rearrangement joins TRBV7-9 to TRBJ1-6, with D uncertain. The CDR3 is 15 residues long. CDR1 is SEHNR and CDR2 is FQNEAQ in the germline V gene (reference sequence). The V gene lost 2 bases and the J gene lost 2 bases, with 7 bases spanning the gap. The complete variable domain, with remaining parts taken from reference TRBV7-9 and TRBJ1-6, reads DTGVSQNPRHKITKRGQNVTFRCDPISEHNRLYWYRQTLGQGPEFLTYFQNEAQLEKSRLLSDRFSAERPKGSFSTLEIQRTEQGDSAMYLCASSLLGPYNSPLHFGNGTRLTVT.

The V gene is TRBV5-1, the J gene TRBJ2-3; 15 nucleotides align to TRBD2. The CDR3 is 16 amino acids. V lost 4 bases, J lost 3 bases, and 3 bases stayed unmatched. Germline V CDR1 and CDR2: SGHRS, YFSETQ. CDR3 nucleotides: TGCGCCAGCAGCATCGGGACTAGCGGGGGGACAGATACGCAGTATTTT. This codes for CASSIGTSGGTDTQYF.

The V and J genes are TRBV20-1 and TRBJ2-7; D remains ambiguous. V lost 8 bases and J 3 bases, leaving 11 bases between the germline ends. Germline V gene sequence: CDR1 DFQATT, CDR2 SNEGSKA (reference sequence). The CDR3 has 11 residues. CDR3 nucleotides: TGCAGTACTATTTCATTCTACGAGCAGTACTTC. Translating it yields CSTISFYEQYF.

This clonotype occurred a few times. The chain recombines TRBV20-1 with TRBJ2-3, with TRBD2 matching 9 bases. Per germline, CDR1 DFQATT and CDR2 SNEGSKA (reference sequence). CDR3 length: 15 amino acids. V lost 0 bases, J lost 0 bases, and 1 base stayed unmatched. CDR3 amino acids: CSAREAGGSTDTQYF. The CDR3 region has the DNA TGCAGTGCTAGAGAAGCGGGGGGTAGCACAGATACGCAGTATTTT.

This clonotype was picked up a small number of times. The chain employs TRBV19 and TRBJ1-3; 9 positions match TRBD1. The CDR3 covers 15 residues. The germline V gene encodes CDR1 LNHDA and CDR2 SQIVND (reference sequence). Trimming at V came to 3 bases and at J to 2 bases, leaving 2 bases not matched to a gene. CDR3 amino acids: CASSIGTGTGNTIYF. Written as DNA, the CDR3 is TGTGCCAGTAGTATCGGGACAGGGACTGGAAACACCATATATTTT.

The chain uses TRBV4-1 and TRBJ1-2; D unresolved. V lost 6 bases and J lost 5, with 10 bases in between. The CDR3 consists of 12 residues. Germline V gives CDR1 MGHRA, CDR2 YSYEKL. CDR3 sequence reads: CASRRPGYGYTF. The CDR3 DNA is TGCGCCAGCAGACGCCCCGGGTATGGCTACACCTTC.

This chain uses TRBV29-1 with TRBJ1-1; 7 bases agree with TRBD1. V lost 6 bases, J lost 1 base, and 5 bases stayed unmatched. The CDR3 has 13 amino acids. Germline-derived CDR1 and CDR2 are SQVTM and ANQGSEA. The DNA of the CDR3 is TGCAGCGTAGCCCAGGGGGGGAACACTGAAGCTTTCTTT. Encoded protein: CSVAQGGNTEAFF.

This chain uses TRBV5-1 with TRBJ2-2; TRBD1 matches 9 bases. CDR3 length equals 18 residues. Germline CDR1 is SGHRS and CDR2 is YFSETQ. J lost 5 bases, V lost 5 bases, and 16 bases had no gene match. Written as DNA, the CDR3 is TGCGCCAGCAGGTCGATTACAGGGGGCTTCTTTCGTACCGGGGAGCTGTTTTTT. Encoded protein: CASRSITGGFFRTGELFF.

The rearrangement uses TRBV14 and TRBJ1-1, with TRBD1 as a possible D gene (6 bases). The V end lost 3 bases, the J end lost 1 base, and 18 bases lay between the germline ends. The CDR3 is 17 amino acids. Looked up from germline, CDR1 is SGHDN and CDR2 is FVKESK. The CDR3, as DNA: TGTGCCAGCAGCCACCCCCTAGGGGGTCTGAGGAACACTGAAGCTTTCTTT. The encoded protein is CASSHPLGGLRNTEAFF.